Below, one T cell receptor beta chain is given with its context. The antigen it binds to is not known. No much larger clone exists at a distance of one base, and base qualities are not known. These data come from a study of blood T cell repertoires in COVID-19 (dated by TCRdb to 2018 to 2020). Regarding the research as a whole: Samples covering the acute and convalescent phases of COVID-19 were provided by collaborators in the United States, Italy and Spain. The material from the prospective study consisted of cDNA or gDNA derived from T cells, B-cell-depleted T cells, or PBMCs. Subjects who had been exposed to COVID-19, were actively infected with it, or had recovered from it provided the deeply sampled blood TCRbeta repertoires that made up the dataset. The repertoires were made available in a free public database intended to serve as a resource for research on the immune response to SARS-CoV-2. The samples were drawn from two sources: the first 160 participants of the ongoing ImmuneRACE study, and 950 to 1,500 subjects contributed by 6 global collaborators. Nearly every sample came with metadata listing a de-identified subject ID, COVID-19 status, age in years and sex. HLA class I and class II types, where available, came from metadata supplied by the sample provider rather than from assay-based typing.

Participants in the prospective study were aged roughly 18 to 89 years, lived in about two dozen United States geographic areas, and enrolled through a virtual design. To assign participants to cohorts, the prospective study relied on clinical history that participants themselves reported in a screening survey and a study questionnaire. ImmuneRACE Cohort 3 recovered participants were defined by two consecutive negative NP/OP PCR tests, healthcare professional clearance, or symptom resolution. Each participant in the prospective study had whole blood, serum and a nasopharyngeal or oropharyngeal swab collected by mobile phlebotomists. Over a roughly 2-month period, participants in the prospective study had the option of providing additional blood draws and questionnaires. Blood samples from the prospective study were shipped frozen or at room temperature prior to DNA extraction. Here is what the overall study found, with its caveats: The quantity of clinical and demographic metadata differed by source and by participant and was supplied without curation.

The immunoSEQ Assay, a bias-controlled multiplex PCR, was used to amplify TCRbeta CDR3 regions from genomic DNA. Under the source paper's analysis protocol: Nucleated cell counts per sample were estimated from amplification of reference gene primers within the assay. To quantify the absolute abundance of each unique TCRbeta CDR3 rearrangement, sequence reads were collapsed and filtered. Productive Simpson clonality was computed per sample as the square root of Simpson's diversity index over productive rearrangements. This is the immuneACCESS table as TCRdb keeps it, with only in-frame sequences that have V and J called. A part of the clones is gone; compared with another copy, unresolved V genes explain less than half, and the rest is unexplained. The V and J calls and clone size come from that table; D and trimming were worked out from the DNA. The sample profile shows around 400,000 clones; over 80% of them were found once. Jointly, the top ten make up 5% to 6% of the sample.

From its cysteine to its phenylalanine, the CDR3 spans 16 amino acids. Left in the record is the CDR3 DNA by itself, 48 bases read in frame from the first base. The junction shows trimming of 5 bases on V and 3 bases on J, and the gene matches do not reach 10 bases of it. CDR1 and CDR2 (LNHDA, SQIVND) derive from the germline V gene (reference sequence). Sequencing used PBMCs or T cells enriched from blood (not recorded which). This TCR derives from a woman aged 50 to 60 who had recovered from COVID-19. The chain is encoded by TRBV19 joined to TRBJ2-1; 7 central nucleotides agree with TRBD1. The encoded CDR3 is CASSRNRDSDYNEQFF. The DNA sequence is given as TGTGCCAGTAGTCGAAACCGGGACAGTGACTACAATGAGCAGTTCTTC.